The clone carrying this T cell receptor (beta chain) has ten or more counts. Its antigen is not known. These data originate in a study of T cells in Graves' hyperthyroidism and ophthalmopathy. Study-wide results and limits: A 13 V-J model separated ophthalmopathy from stable hyperthyroidism. Prediction of ophthalmopathy progression came a median around 6.1 months pre-onset.

Those patients with uncontrolled infection, other autoimmune disease, pregnancy or lactation were excluded. This CDR3 region has 14 residues. V lost 1 base to trimming and J lost 0 bases, with 6 bases between them. The V gene's germline CDR1 is SEHNR and CDR2 FQNEAQ (reference sequence). The source material, RNA transcripts, was used to amplify TCR beta CDR3 regions. Initially, a first-round RT-PCR of the TCR CDR3 employed the HTBI primer set. Via MiXCR, TCRdb re-called the multiplex PCR reads, giving one row per CDR3 protein. The repertoire includes about 700,000 distinct CDR3 sequences, roughly 45% of them detected once, and more than 7% sits in the top ten.

This chain joins TRBV7-9 and TRBJ2-5; D gene unclear. The receptor comes from an adult man with Graves' disease, either hyperthyroidism or ophthalmopathy (not recorded which). The sample was peripheral blood or thyroid tissue (not recorded which). In nucleotides, the CDR3 is TGTGCCAGCAGCTTAGGGTCTTACCAAGAGACCCAGTACTTC. Its translation: CASSLGSYQETQYF. Based on the CDR3 plus reference TRBV7-9 and TRBJ2-5, the full variable domain is DTGVSQNPRHKITKRGQNVTFRCDPISEHNRLYWYRQTLGQGPEFLTYFQNEAQLEKSRLLSDRFSAERPKGSFSTLEIQRTEQGDSAMYLCASSLGSYQETQYFGPGTRLLVL.